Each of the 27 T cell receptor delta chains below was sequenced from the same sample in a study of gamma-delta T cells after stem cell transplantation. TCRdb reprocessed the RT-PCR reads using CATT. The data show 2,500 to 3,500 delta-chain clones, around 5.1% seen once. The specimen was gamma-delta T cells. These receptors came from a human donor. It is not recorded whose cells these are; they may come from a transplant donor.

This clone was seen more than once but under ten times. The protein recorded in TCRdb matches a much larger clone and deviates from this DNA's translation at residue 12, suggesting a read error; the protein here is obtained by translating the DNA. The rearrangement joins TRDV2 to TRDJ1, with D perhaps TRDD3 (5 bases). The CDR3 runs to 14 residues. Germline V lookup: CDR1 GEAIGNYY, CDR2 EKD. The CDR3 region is CACEPLTPGVKPIF. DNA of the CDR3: TGTGCCTGTGAACCCTTAACTCCGGGGGTTAAACCCATCTTT.

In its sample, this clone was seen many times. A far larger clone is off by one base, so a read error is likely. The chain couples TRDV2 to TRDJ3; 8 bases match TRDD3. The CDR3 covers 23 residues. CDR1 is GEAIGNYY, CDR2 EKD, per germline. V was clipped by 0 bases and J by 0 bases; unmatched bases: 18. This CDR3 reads CACDTAVRDTPEETSWDTRQMFF. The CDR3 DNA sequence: TGTGCCTGTGACACCGCTGTCCGGGATACGCCGGAAGAAACCTCCTGGGACACCCGACAGATGTTTTTC.

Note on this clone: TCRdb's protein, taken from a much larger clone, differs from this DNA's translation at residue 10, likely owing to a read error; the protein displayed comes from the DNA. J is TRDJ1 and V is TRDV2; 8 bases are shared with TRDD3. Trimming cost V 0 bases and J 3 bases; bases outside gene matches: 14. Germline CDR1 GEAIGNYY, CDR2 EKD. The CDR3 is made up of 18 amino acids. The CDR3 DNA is TGTGCCTGTGACACCGTAAGTGGGGGATGCGCTCGTTCCGATAAACTCATCTTT. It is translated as CACDTVSGGCARSDKLIF.

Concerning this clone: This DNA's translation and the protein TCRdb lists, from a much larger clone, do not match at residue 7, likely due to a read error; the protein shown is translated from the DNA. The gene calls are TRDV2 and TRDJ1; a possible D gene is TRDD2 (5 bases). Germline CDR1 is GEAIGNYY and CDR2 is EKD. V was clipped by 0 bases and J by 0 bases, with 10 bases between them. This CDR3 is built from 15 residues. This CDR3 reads CACDTIDLHTDKLIF. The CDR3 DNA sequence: TGTGCCTGTGACACCATTGACCTTCACACCGATAAACTCATCTTT.

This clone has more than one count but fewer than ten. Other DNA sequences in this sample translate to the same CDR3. Here the CDR3 DNA reads TGTGCCTGTGACACAGTGGGGGATACGCAAACCGATAAACTCATCTTT. It translates to CACDTVGDTQTDKLIF. The rearrangement links TRDV2 to TRDJ1; 11 bases match TRDD3. The V and J ends lost 1 base and 2 bases, in that order; junction bases with no gene match: 5. Germline CDR1 is GEAIGNYY and CDR2 is EKD. The CDR3 length is 16 residues.

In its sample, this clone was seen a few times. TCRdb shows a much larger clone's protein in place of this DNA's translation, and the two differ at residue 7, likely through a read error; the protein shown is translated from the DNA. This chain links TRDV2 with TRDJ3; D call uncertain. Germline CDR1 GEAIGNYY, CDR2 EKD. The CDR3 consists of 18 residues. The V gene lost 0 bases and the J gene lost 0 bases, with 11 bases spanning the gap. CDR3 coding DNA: TGTGCCTGTGACACCGCTTGGTCAAGCTCCTGGGACACCCGACAGATGTTTTTC. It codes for CACDTAWSSSWDTRQMFF.

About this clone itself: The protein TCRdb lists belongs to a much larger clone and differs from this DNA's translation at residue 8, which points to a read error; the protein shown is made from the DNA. The DNA of the CDR3 is TGTGCCTGTGACACCGTAGGGGTGCCGTCTGATTTTACCGATAAACTCATCTTT. The encoded protein is CACDTVGVPSDFTDKLIF. This chain links TRDV2 with TRDJ1, with D hard to call. Trimming pared 0 bases from V and 2 bases from J, leaving 21 bases between. CDR1 is GEAIGNYY, CDR2 EKD, per germline. This CDR3 spans 18 amino acids.

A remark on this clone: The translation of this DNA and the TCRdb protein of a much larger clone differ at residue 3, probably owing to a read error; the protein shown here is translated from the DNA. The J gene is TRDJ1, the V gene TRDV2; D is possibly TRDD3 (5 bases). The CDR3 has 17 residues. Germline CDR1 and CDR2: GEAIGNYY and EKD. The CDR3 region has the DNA TGTGCCTATGACACCGTTGGGGTCGGATTATACACCGATAAACTCATCTTT. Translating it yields CAYDTVGVGLYTDKLIF.

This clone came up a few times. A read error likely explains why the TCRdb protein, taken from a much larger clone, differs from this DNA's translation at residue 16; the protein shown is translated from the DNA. This CDR3 is CACDTAGGLSSWDTRRMFF. DNA of the CDR3: TGTGCCTGTGACACCGCTGGGGGCCTAAGCTCCTGGGACACCCGACGGATGTTTTTC. V usage is TRDV2 and J usage is TRDJ3, with 7 positions matching TRDD3. The CDR3 loop spans 19 amino acids. Germline lookup yields CDR1 GEAIGNYY and CDR2 EKD.

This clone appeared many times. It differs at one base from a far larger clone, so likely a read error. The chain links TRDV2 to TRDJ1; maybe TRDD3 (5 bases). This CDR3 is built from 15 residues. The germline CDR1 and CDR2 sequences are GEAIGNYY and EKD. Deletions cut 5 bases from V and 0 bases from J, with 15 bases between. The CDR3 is CACGTVGENTDKLIF. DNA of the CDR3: TGTGCCTGTGGCACGGTCGGGGAGAACACCGATAAACTCATCTTT.

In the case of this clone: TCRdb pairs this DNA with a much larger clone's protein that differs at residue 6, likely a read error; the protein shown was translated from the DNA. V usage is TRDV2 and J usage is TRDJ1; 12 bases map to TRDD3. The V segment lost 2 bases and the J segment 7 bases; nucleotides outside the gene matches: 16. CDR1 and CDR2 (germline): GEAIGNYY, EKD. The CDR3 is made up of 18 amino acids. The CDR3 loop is CACDSMLGDTRRSGKLIF. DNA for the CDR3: TGTGCCTGTGACAGTATGCTGGGGGATACGCGTCGATCCGGTAAACTCATCTTT.

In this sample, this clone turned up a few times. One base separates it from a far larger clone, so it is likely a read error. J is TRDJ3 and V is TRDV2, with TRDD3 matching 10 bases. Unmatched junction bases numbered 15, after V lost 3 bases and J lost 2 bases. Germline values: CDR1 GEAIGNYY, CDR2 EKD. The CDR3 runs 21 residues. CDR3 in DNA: TGTGCCTGTGACTCCGTAGGGGGGGATACGCGACCCACCTGGGACACCCGACAGATGTTTTTC. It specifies CACDSVGGDTRPTWDTRQMFF.

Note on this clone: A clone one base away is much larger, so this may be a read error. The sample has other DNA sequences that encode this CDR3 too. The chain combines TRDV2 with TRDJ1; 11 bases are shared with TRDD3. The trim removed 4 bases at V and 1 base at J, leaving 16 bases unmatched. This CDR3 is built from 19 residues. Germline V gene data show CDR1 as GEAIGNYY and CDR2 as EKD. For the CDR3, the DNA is TGTGCCTGTGATACCCTTCTGCTGGGGGATACTCGGGGCACCGATAAACTCATCTTT. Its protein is CACDTLLLGDTRGTDKLIF.

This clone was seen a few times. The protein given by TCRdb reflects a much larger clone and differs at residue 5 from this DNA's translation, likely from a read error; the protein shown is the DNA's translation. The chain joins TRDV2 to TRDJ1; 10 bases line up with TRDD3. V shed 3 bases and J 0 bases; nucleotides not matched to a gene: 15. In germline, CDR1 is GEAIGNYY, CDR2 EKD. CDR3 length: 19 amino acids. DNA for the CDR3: TGTGCCTGTGACCCGGTACTGGGGGATCCGTTCCCGTACACCGATAAACTCATCTTT. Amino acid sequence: CACDPVLGDPFPYTDKLIF.

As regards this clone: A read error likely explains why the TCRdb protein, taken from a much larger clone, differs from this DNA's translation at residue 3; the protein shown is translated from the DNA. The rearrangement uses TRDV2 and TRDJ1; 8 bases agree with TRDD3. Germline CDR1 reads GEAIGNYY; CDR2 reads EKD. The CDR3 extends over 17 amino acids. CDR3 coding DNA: TGTGCCCGTGACACCCTACTGGGGGGACAACCCACCGATAAACTCATCTTT. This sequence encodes CARDTLLGGQPTDKLIF.

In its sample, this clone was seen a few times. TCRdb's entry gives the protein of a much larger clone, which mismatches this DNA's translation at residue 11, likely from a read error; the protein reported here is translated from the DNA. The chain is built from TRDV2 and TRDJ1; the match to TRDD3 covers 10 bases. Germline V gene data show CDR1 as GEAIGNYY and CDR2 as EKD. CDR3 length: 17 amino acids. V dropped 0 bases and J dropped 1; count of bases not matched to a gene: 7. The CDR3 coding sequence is TGTGCCTGTGACACCGTCACTGGGGGATTACTCACCGATAAACTCATCTTT. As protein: CACDTVTGGLLTDKLIF.

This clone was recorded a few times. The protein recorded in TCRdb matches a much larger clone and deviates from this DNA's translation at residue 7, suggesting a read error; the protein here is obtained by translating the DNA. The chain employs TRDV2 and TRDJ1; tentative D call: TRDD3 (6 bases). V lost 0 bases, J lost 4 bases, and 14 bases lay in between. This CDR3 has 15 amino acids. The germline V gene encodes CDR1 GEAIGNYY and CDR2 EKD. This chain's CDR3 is CACDTLIGGRDKLIF. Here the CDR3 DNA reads TGTGCCTGTGACACCCTTATTGGGGGGCGCGATAAACTCATCTTT.

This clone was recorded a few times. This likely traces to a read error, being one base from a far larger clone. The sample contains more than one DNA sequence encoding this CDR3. The CDR3 region is CACEPLTLLGIHTDKLIF. The CDR3 DNA follows: TGTGCCTGTGAACCTCTAACCTTACTGGGGATCCACACCGATAAACTTATCTTT. The chain carries TRDV2 and TRDJ1; 7 bases match TRDD3. Looked up from germline, CDR1 is GEAIGNYY and CDR2 is EKD. CDR3 size: 18 residues.

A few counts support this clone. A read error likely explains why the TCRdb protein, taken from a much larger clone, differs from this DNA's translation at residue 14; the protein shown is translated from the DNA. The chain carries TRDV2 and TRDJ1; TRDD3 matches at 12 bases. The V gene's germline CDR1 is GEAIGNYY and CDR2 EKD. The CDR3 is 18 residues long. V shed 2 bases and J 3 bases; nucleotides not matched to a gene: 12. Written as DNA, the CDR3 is TGTGCCTGTGACAGTCTGCTGGGGGATACGCGTCGATCCGATAAACTCATCTTT. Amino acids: CACDSLLGDTRRSDKLIF.

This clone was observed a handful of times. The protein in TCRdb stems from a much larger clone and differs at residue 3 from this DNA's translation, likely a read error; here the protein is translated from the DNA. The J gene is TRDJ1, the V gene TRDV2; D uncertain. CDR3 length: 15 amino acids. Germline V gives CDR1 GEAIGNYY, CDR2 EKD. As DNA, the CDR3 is TGTGCCCGTGACACCGTCGGGGTTCACACCGATAAACTCATCTTT. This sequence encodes CARDTVGVHTDKLIF.

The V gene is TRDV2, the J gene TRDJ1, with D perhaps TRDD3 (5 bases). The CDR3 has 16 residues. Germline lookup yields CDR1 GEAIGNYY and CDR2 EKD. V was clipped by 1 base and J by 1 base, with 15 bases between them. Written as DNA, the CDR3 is TGTGCCTGTGACACGGTTCTTGTTGGGGCCACCGATAAACTCATCTTT. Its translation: CACDTVLVGATDKLIF.

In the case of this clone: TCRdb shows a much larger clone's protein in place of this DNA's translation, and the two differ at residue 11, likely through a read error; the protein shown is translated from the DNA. The CDR3 sequence is CACEMLGDTPRRTYTDKLIF. In DNA, the CDR3 is TGTGCCTGTGAAATGCTGGGGGATACACCTCGCCGAACGTACACCGATAAACTCATCTTT. The chain is built from TRDV2 and TRDJ1; 11 nucleotides agree with TRDD3. Per the germline V gene, CDR1 is GEAIGNYY and CDR2 is EKD. The CDR3 is 20 amino acids. The junction had 18 bases not matched to a gene; V was cut back by 4 bases and J by 0 bases.

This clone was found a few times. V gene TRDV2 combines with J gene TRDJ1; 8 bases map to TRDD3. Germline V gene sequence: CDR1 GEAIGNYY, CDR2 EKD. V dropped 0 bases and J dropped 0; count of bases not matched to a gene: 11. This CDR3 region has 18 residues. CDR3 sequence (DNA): TGTGCCTGTGACACCCTGGGGGACCCTCGACCCTACACCGATAAACTCATCTTT. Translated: CACDTLGDPRPYTDKLIF.

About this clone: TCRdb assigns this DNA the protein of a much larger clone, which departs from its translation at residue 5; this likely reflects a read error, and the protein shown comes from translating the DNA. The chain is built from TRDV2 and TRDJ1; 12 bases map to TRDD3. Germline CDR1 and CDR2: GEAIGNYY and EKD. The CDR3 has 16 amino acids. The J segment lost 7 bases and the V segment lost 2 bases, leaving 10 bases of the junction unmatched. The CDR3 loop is CACDNISGGYAAKLIF. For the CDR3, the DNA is TGTGCCTGTGACAACATCTCTGGGGGATACGCGGCTAAACTCATCTTT.

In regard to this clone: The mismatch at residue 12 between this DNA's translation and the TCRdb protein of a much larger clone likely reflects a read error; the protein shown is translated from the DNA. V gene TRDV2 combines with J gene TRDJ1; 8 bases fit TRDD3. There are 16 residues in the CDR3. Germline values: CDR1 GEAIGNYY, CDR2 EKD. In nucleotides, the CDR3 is TGTGCCTGTGACACAATGGCTGGGGGACCCACCGGTAAACTCATCTTT. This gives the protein CACDTMAGGPTGKLIF.

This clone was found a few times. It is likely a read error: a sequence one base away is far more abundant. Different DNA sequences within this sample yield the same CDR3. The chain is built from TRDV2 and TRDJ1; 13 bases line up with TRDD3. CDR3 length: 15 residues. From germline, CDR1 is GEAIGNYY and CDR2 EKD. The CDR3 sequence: CACHTLGDTRDKLIF. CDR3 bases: TGTGCCTGCCATACACTGGGGGATACGCGGGATAAACTCATCTTC.

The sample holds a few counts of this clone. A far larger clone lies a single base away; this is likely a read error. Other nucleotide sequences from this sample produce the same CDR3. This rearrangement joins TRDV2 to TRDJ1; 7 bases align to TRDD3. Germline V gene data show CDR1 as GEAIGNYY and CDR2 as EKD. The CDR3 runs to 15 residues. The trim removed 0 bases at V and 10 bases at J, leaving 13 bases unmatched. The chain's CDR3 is CACDTVGDIGESLIF. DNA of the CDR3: TGTGCCTGTGACACCGTTGGGGATATAGGGGAGTCACTCATCTTT.